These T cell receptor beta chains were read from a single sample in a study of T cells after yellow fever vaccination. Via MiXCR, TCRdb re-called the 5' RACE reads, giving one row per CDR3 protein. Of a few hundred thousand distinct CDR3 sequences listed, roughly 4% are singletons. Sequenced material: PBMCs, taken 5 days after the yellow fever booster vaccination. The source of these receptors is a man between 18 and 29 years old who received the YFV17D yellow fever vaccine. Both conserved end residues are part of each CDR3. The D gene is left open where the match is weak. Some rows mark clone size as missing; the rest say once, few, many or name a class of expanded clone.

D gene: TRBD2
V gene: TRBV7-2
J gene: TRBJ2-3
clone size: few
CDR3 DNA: TGTGCCAGCAGCTCCCTAGCGGGGGGGCCCTATACGCAGTATTTT
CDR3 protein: CASSSLAGGPYTQYF

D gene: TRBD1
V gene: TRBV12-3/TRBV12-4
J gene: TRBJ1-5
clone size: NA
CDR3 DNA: TGTGCCAGCAGACCAGGGGGGGATCAGCCCCAGCATTTT
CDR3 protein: CASRPGGDQPQHF

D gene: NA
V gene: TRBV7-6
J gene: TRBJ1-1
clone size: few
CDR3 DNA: TGTGCCAGCAGCTTAAAGGGGGGTAGAACTGAAGCTTTCTTT
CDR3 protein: CASSLKGGRTEAFF

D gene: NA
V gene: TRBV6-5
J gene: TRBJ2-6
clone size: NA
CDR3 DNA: TGTGCCAGCAGGCCTGGGGGCGGCGGGGCCAACGTCCTGACTTTC
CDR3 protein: CASRPGGGGANVLTF

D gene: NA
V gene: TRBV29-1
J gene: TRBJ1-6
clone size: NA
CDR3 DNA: TGCAGCGTTGGGGTCAGGGGACCAATTAATTCACCCCTCCACTTT
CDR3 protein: CSVGVRGPINSPLHF

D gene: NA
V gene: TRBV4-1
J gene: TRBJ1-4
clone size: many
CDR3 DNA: TGCGCCAGCAGCCAAGTTTCTGGGACTCTAGAAAAACTGTTTTTT
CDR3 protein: CASSQVSGTLEKLFF

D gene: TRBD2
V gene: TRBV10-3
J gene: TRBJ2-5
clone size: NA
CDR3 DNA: TGTGCCATCAGTGAGTCGTGGGCTAGCGGGGTTCAGACCCAGTACTTC
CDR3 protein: CAISESWASGVQTQYF

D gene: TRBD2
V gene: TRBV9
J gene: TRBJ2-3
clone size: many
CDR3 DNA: TGTGCCAGCAGCGCCCTTTGGGGGGGAATAGATACGCAGTATTTT
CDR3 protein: CASSALWGGIDTQYF

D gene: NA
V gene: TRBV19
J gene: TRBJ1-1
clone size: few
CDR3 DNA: TGTGCCAGTAGTATCGTTCGGGGCTACACTGAAGCTTTCTTT
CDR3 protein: CASSIVRGYTEAFF

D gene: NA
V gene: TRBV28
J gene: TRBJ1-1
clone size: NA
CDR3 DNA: TGTGCCAGCAGCCTCGACGGGCGGGGAGAAGCTTTCTTT
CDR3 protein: CASSLDGRGEAFF

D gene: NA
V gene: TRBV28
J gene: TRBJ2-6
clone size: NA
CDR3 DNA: TGTGCCAGCATTCCCTCTGGGGCCAACGTCCTGACTTTC
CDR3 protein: CASIPSGANVLTF

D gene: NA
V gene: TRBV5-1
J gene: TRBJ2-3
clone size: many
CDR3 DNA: TGCGCCAGCAGCTTGCGGCGGCGGGGCAGCACAGATACGCAGTATTTT
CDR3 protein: CASSLRRRGSTDTQYF

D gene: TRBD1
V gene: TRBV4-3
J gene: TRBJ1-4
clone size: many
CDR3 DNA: TGCGCCAGCAGCCAGGATCCGGGACAGGGGGGTGAAAAACTGTTTTTT
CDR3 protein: CASSQDPGQGGEKLFF

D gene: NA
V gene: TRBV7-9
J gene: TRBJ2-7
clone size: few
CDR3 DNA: TGTGCCAGCAGCTCCGGATTAGCGAAGGGGGGATACGAGCAGTACTTC
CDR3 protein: CASSSGLAKGGYEQYF

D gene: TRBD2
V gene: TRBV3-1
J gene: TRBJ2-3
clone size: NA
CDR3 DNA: TGTGCCAGCAGCCAGCGGACTAGCTCAGCAGATACGCAGTATTTT
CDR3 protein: CASSQRTSSADTQYF

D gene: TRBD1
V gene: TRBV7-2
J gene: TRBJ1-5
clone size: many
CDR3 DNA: TGTGCCAGCAGCCAATCGGGACAGGGCGATCAGCCCCAGCATTTT
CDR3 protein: CASSQSGQGDQPQHF

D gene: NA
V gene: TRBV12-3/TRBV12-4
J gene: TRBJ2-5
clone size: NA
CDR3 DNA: TGTGCCAGCAGTTTGAGTGACAACCAAGAGACCCAGTACTTC
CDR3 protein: CASSLSDNQETQYF

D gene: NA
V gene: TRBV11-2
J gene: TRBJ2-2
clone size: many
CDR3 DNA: TGTGCCAGCAGCAAGAAGAACCGCGGGAACACCGGGGAGCTGTTTTTT
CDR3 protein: CASSKKNRGNTGELFF

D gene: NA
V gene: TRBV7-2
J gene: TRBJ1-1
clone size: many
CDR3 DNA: TGTGCCAGCAGCTCTACGGGTTTCACTGAAGCTTTCTTT
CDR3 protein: CASSSTGFTEAFF

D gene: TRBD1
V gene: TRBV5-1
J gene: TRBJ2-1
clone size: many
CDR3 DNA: TGCGCCAGCAGCTCGGCCGGGACAGGGGGCGATGAGCAGTTCTTC
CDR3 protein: CASSSAGTGGDEQFF

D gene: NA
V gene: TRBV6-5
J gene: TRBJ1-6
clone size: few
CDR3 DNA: TGTGCCAGCAGTTACCGTATACAGAATAATTCACCCCTCCACTTT
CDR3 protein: CASSYRIQNNSPLHF

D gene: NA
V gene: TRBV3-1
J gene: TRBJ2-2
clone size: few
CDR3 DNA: TGTGCCAGCAGCCTCAGGGTCGGGGAGCTGTTTTTT
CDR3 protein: CASSLRVGELFF

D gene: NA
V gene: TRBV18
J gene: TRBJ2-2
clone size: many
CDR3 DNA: TGTGCCAGCTCATCCGCTACGGGGGGCACGAACACCGGGGAGCTGTTTTTT
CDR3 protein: CASSSATGGTNTGELFF

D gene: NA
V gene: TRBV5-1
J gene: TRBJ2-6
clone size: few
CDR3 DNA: TGCGCCAGCAGAGGGGTAACTGGGGCCAACGTCCTGACTTTC
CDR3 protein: CASRGVTGANVLTF

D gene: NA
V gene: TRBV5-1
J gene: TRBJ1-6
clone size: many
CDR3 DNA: TGCGCCAGCAGCCCGGACGCAGGGAGGTATTCACCCCTCCACTTT
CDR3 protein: CASSPDAGRYSPLHF

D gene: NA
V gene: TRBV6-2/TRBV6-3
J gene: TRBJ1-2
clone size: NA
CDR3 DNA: TGTGCCAGCAGTCCCCAGGGGAGCCGTGGCGGCTACACCTTC
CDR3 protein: CASSPQGSRGGYTF

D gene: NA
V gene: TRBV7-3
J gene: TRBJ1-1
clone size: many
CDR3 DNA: TGTGCCAGCAGCTTTGGGGCCGGGAACACTGAAGCTTTCTTT
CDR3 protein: CASSFGAGNTEAFF

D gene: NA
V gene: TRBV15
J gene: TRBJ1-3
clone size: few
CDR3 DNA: TGTGCCACCAGCCCCGTGATGGCATCGGCCATATATTTT
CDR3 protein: CATSPVMASAIYF

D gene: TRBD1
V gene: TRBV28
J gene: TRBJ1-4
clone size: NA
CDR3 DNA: TGTGCCAGCAGTGGGACAGGGGAAAAACTGTTTTTT
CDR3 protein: CASSGTGEKLFF

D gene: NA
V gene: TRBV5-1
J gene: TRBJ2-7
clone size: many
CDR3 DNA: TGCGCCAGCAGCTTGGTTCCCTACGAGCAGTACTTC
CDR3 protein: CASSLVPYEQYF

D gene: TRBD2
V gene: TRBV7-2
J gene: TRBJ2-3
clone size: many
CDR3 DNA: TGTGCCAGCAGCCCTCAGCGGGGGGGCGCGGATACGCAGTATTTT
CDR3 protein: CASSPQRGGADTQYF

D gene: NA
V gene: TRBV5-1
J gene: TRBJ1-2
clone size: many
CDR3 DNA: TGCGCCAGCAGACGGGACATGCAAGGAGGCTACACCTTC
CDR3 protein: CASRRDMQGGYTF

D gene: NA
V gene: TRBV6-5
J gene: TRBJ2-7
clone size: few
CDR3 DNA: TGTGCCAGCAGTTACTCGACCAGGGGTAGGGGCGAGCAGTACTTC
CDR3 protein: CASSYSTRGRGEQYF

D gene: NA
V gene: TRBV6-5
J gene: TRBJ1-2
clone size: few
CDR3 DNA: TGTGCCAGCAGTTCCCGGGATGGTGGCTACACCTTC
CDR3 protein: CASSSRDGGYTF

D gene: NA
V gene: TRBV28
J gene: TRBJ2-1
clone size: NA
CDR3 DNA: TGTGCCAGCAGTTGGACTCTTTCGGATGAGCAGTTCTTC
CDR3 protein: CASSWTLSDEQFF

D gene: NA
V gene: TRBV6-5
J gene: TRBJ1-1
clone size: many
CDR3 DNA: TGTGCCAGCAGTTACCCCCCCGGGGGGGGGTCCCTTTTCTTT
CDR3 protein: CASSYPPGGGSLFF

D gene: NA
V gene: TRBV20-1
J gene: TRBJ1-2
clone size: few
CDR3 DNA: TGCAGTGCTCAAGATAACTATGGCTACACCTTC
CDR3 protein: CSAQDNYGYTF

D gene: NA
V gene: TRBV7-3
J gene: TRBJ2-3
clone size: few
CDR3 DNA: TGTTCCAGCAGCTCTCAACCGGGGGATACGCAGTATTTT
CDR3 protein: CSSSSQPGDTQYF

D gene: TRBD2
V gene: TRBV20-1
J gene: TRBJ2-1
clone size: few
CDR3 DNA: TGCAGCCTTTACAGATCGGGAGGCAATGAGCAGTTCTTC
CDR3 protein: CSLYRSGGNEQFF

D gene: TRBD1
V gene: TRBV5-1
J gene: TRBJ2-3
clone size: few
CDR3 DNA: TGCGCCAGCAGCTTGGATGGGACAGACACAGATACGCAGTATTTT
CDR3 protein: CASSLDGTDTDTQYF

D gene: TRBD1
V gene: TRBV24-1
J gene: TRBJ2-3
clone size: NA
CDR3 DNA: TGTGCCACCAGTGATTTGCCGGGACAGGGCACAGATACGCAGTATTTT
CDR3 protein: CATSDLPGQGTDTQYF

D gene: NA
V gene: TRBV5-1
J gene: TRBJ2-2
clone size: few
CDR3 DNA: TGCGCCAGCAGCTTGGAGTCCAGCAAGACCGGGGAGCTGTTTTTT
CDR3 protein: CASSLESSKTGELFF

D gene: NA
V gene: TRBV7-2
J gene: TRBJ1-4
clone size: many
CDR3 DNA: TGTGCCAGCAGCTTTGGAACTCTGGGTGAAAAACTGTTTTTT
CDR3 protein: CASSFGTLGEKLFF

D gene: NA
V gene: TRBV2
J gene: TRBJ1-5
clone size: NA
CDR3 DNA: TGTGCCAGCACCCTCCTGACAGGCGGCGATCAGCCCCAGCATTTT
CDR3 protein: CASTLLTGGDQPQHF

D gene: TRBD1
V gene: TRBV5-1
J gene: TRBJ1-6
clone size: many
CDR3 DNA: TGCGCCAGCAAGGACAGGGATAATTCACCCCTCCACTTT
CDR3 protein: CASKDRDNSPLHF

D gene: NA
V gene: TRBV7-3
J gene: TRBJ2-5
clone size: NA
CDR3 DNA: TGTACCAGCAGCTTAAGAAGCCAAGAGACCCAGTACTTC
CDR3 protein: CTSSLRSQETQYF

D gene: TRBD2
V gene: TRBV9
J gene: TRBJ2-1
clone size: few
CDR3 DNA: TGTGCCAGCAGCTCCTCAGGAGCGGGGGGGCTTGAGCAGTTCTTC
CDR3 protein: CASSSSGAGGLEQFF

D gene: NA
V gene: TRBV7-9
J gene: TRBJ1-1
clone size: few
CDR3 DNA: TGTGCCAGCAGCCTAATGGGGGGCGAAGCTTTCTTT
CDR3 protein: CASSLMGGEAFF

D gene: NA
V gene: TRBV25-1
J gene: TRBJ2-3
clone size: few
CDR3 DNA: TGTGCCAGCAGTGCACCAGGGTGGGGACTCAATACGCAGTATTTT
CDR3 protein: CASSAPGWGLNTQYF

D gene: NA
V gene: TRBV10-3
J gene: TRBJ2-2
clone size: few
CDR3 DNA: TGTGCCATCAGGGAGACAGGCAAGGAGCTGTTTTTT
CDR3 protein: CAIRETGKELFF